Below, 24 T cell receptor beta chains from the same sample are listed, as sequenced in a study of T cells in Graves' hyperthyroidism and ophthalmopathy. TCR beta CDR3 sequences were amplified from RNA transcripts. The study used the HTBI primer set for a first-round RT-PCR of the TCR CDR3. TCRdb called the multiplex PCR reads again in MiXCR, with one record for every CDR3 protein. The sample includes roughly 500,000 distinct CDR3 sequences, 46% of them seen just once. Source material: peripheral blood or thyroid tissue (not recorded which). These receptors originate from an adult woman with Graves' disease, either hyperthyroidism or ophthalmopathy (not recorded which).

This sequence joins TRBV7-8 and TRBJ1-2; possible D gene TRBD1, 5 bases. V was pared by 5 bases and J by 4 bases, with 14 bases between. Per the germline V gene, CDR1 is SGHVS and CDR2 is FQNEAQ. The length of the CDR3 is 14 residues. The CDR3 loop reads CASSPQRQGYGYTF. The CDR3 bases are TGTGCCAGCAGCCCCCAAAGGCAGGGCTATGGCTACACCTTC.

This clonotype was observed a few times. This CDR3 reads CASSDPSYF. The DNA of the CDR3 is TGTGCCAGCAGTGACCCCTCGTACTTC. This chain uses TRBV2 with TRBJ2-5; D is unresolved. Germline assignment: CDR1 SNHLY and CDR2 FYNNEI. The CDR3 has 9 residues. The V end lost 3 bases, the J end lost 13 bases, and 6 bases lay between the germline ends.

The V gene is TRBV10-2, the J gene TRBJ2-1; 12 nucleotides match TRBD2. This CDR3 region has 19 residues. Germline V gene lookup returns CDR1 WSHSY and CDR2 SAAADI. The V gene end was trimmed by 0 bases and the J gene end by 0 bases; junction bases not matched to a gene: 6. CDR3 loop: CASSESGLAGGPSYNEQFF. The DNA for the CDR3 is TGCGCCAGCAGTGAGTCTGGGCTAGCGGGAGGGCCCTCCTACAATGAGCAGTTCTTC.

This clonotype was counted between two and nine times. The chain's CDR3 is CASSTTDRGGQPQHF. The CDR3 bases are TGTGCCAGTAGTACCACCGACAGGGGCGGGCAGCCCCAGCATTTT. The V and J genes are TRBV19 and TRBJ1-5; 8 positions agree with TRBD1. The trim removed 4 bases at V and 7 bases at J, leaving 9 bases unmatched. Germline CDR1 LNHDA, CDR2 SQIVND (reference sequence). The CDR3 covers 15 residues.

This clonotype was picked up many times. This chain connects TRBV5-1 to TRBJ1-5; 7 bases map to TRBD1. J lost 4 bases, V lost 3 bases, and 7 bases had no gene match. The CDR3 runs 15 residues. Germline CDR1 is SGHRS and CDR2 is YFSETQ. CDR3 in amino acids: CASSSQGTLNQPQHF. The DNA for the CDR3 is TGCGCCAGCAGCTCACAGGGGACATTGAATCAGCCCCAGCATTTT.

The chain couples TRBV20-1 to TRBJ1-5; 7 bases align to TRBD1. V lost 0 bases to trimming and J lost 9 bases; unmatched junction nucleotides: 11. The germline V gene encodes CDR1 DFQATT and CDR2 SNEGSKA (reference sequence). The CDR3 consists of 15 residues. The CDR3 nucleotides read TGCAGTGCTAGAGAGGACAGGCAGGGACAAGGGCCCCAGCATTTT. Amino acid sequence: CSAREDRQGQGPQHF.

This chain connects TRBV10-3 to TRBJ1-6, with 7 bases matching TRBD1. Germline assignment: CDR1 ENHRY and CDR2 SYGVKD. The J segment lost 9 bases and the V segment lost 3 bases, leaving 17 bases of the junction unmatched. CDR3 length equals 18 residues. The CDR3 coding sequence is TGTGCCATCAGTGACGAAGGGGGGGGGACAGATCTGACTTCACCCCTCCACTTT. Translating gives CAISDEGGGTDLTSPLHF.

This clonotype was counted a few times. V usage is TRBV5-4 and J usage is TRBJ2-7, with 10 bases identical to TRBD2. This CDR3 is 15 amino acids long. From germline, CDR1 is SGHNT and CDR2 YYREEE (reference sequence). Unmatched junction bases numbered 10, after V lost 4 bases and J lost 6 bases. In DNA form, the CDR3 reads TGTGCCAGCAGCCCCGGGACTAGCGAATTATTCGAGCAGTACTTC. It specifies CASSPGTSELFEQYF.

This chain uses TRBV20-1 with TRBJ1-6; D may be TRBD1 (6 bases). Per the germline V gene, CDR1 is DFQATT and CDR2 is SNEGSKA (reference sequence). The CDR3 consists of 17 residues. V shed 0 bases and J shed 4 bases, with 16 bases lying between them. CDR3 residues: CSARDGAGALYNSPLHF. The CDR3 DNA reads as TGCAGTGCTAGAGATGGAGCAGGGGCTCTTTATAATTCACCCCTCCACTTT.

This clonotype has only a few counts. This may be a read error: a much more frequent sequence differs by one nucleotide. The chain employs TRBV7-3 and TRBJ1-1; D is possibly TRBD1 (5 bases). Germline assignment: CDR1 SGHTA and CDR2 FQGTGA. The CDR3 totals 14 residues. The V end was cut by 5 bases, the J end by 4 bases, with 14 bases between. The CDR3 DNA sequence: TGTGCCAGCAGCAGGGGCGGTCTTGGCACTGAAGCTTTCTTT. Amino acid sequence: CASSRGGLGTEAFF.

The CDR3: CASSVRQGDEAFF. CDR3 nucleotides: TGTGCCAGCAGCGTTCGACAGGGGGATGAAGCTTTCTTT. The rearrangement links TRBV7-2 to TRBJ1-1; 9 bases fit TRBD1. The CDR3 runs 13 residues. Germline CDR1 and CDR2: SGHTA and FQGNSA. V dropped 5 bases and J dropped 7; count of bases not matched to a gene: 5.

A word on this clonotype: Sequence at one end of the junction differs from germline and may be a read error. The chain couples TRBV9 to TRBJ2-6, with 8 bases matching TRBD1. The CDR3 sequence is 15 residues long. From germline, CDR1 is SGDLS and CDR2 YYNGEE. The DNA for the CDR3 is TGTGCCAGCAGCGTATCGGGGCAGGGGGCAAACGTCCTGACTTTC. Amino acid sequence: CASSVSGQGANVLTF. Full variable domain (outside the CDR3, taken from reference TRBV9 and TRBJ2-6): DSGVTQTPKHLITATGQRVTLRCSPRSGDLSVYWYQQSLDQGLQFLIQYYNGEERAKGNILERFSAQQFPDLHSELNLSSLELGDSALYFCASSVSGQGANVLTFGAGSRLTVL.

This clonotype was counted many times. CDR3 amino acids: CASSMLREGGEQYF. The CDR3 coding sequence is TGTGCCAGTAGTATGTTAAGGGAAGGTGGCGAGCAGTACTTC. The V gene is TRBV19, the J gene TRBJ2-7; D is undetermined. V lost 3 bases and J lost 6, with 15 bases in between. This CDR3 has 14 residues. Germline CDR1 reads LNHDA; CDR2 reads SQIVND (reference sequence).

This clonotype was recorded only once. The J gene is TRBJ1-6, the V gene TRBV15; D unclear. Germline values: CDR1 LNHNV, CDR2 YYDKDF (reference sequence). The length of the CDR3 is 16 residues. V was shortened by 5 bases and J by 0 bases, with 11 bases between the two germline ends. DNA for the CDR3: TGTGCCACCAGCGGAAAAGCGAGCTCCTATAATTCACCCCTCCACTTT. Translating it yields CATSGKASSYNSPLHF. Full variable domain (outside the CDR3, taken from reference TRBV15 and TRBJ1-6): DAMVIQNPRYQVTQFGKPVTLSCSQTLNHNVMYWYQQKSSQAPKLLFHYYDKDFNNEADTPDNFQSRRPNTSFCFLDIRSPGLGDTAMYLCATSGKASSYNSPLHFGNGTRLTVT.

The V and J genes are TRBV7-2 and TRBJ1-6; TRBD1 is a possible D gene (6 bases). Per germline, CDR1 SGHTA and CDR2 FQGNSA. Between the trimmed V and J ends, which lost 6 bases and 7 bases, there was a span of 13 bases. The CDR3 extends over 14 amino acids. In DNA, the CDR3 is TGTGCCAGCAGAACAGGGACTGCGAATTCACCCCTCCACTTT. It codes for CASRTGTANSPLHF.

This clonotype was found many times. The chain is built from TRBV20-1 and TRBJ2-2; 7 positions match TRBD1. Germline CDR1 reads DFQATT; CDR2 reads SNEGSKA (reference sequence). Losses at the gene ends were 1 base for V and 5 bases for J; bases not matched to a gene: 10. The CDR3 is 16 amino acids. CDR3 sequence: CSARGPPGQPTGELFF. DNA of the CDR3: TGCAGTGCTAGAGGGCCGCCGGGACAGCCTACCGGGGAGCTGTTTTTT.

There are many counts of this clonotype. The chain links TRBV6-2 or TRBV6-3 to TRBJ2-5; perhaps TRBD1 as D (6 bases). Germline V gene data show CDR1 as MNHEY and CDR2 as SVGEGT. V was cut by 2 bases and J by 2 bases, with 12 bases left in between. The CDR3 contains 15 residues. The CDR3 bases are TGTGCCAGCAGTTACGACAGGTCCGGGCAAGAGACCCAGTACTTC. It encodes CASSYDRSGQETQYF.

This clonotype has a count of ten or more. The J gene is TRBJ1-3, the V gene TRBV29-1; unclear D gene. CDR3 length: 12 amino acids. Looked up from germline, CDR1 is SQVTM and CDR2 is ANQGSEA. The CDR3 here is CSAGGSGNTIYF. For the CDR3, the DNA is TGCAGTGCTGGCGGTTCTGGAAACACCATATATTTT.

In its sample, this clonotype was seen many times. For the CDR3, the DNA is TGCGCCAGCAGGGCAGGCCGGAACACTGAAGCTTTCTTT. This encodes CASRAGRNTEAFF. V and J are TRBV10-1 and TRBJ1-1; unclear D gene. Trimming left V 6 bases short and J 1 base short, with 9 bases between. Germline assignment: CDR1 WNHNN and CDR2 SYGVQD (reference sequence). This CDR3 spans 13 amino acids.

In this sample, this clonotype turned up once. This rearrangement joins TRBV7-9 to TRBJ2-7; D unresolved. The CDR3 has 12 residues. The germline V and J ends were trimmed by 5 bases and 5 bases, with 10 bases remaining between them. CDR1 SEHNR and CDR2 FQNEAQ come from the germline V gene (reference sequence). This CDR3 reads CASSPLLNEQYF. CDR3 DNA: TGTGCCAGCAGCCCGCTCTTGAACGAGCAGTACTTC.

The rearrangement joins TRBV20-1 to TRBJ2-5, with a weak D call TRBD1 (6 bases). Per germline, CDR1 DFQATT and CDR2 SNEGSKA (reference sequence). V was pared by 5 bases and J by 0 bases, with 31 bases between. The CDR3 is 20 residues long. CDR3 in DNA: TGCAGTGCTTATACCCGGGACACTTCCGGGGACGATATTAACCAAGAGACCCAGTACTTC. Translating it yields CSAYTRDTSGDDINQETQYF.

This chain uses TRBV20-1 with TRBJ1-5, with 8 bases matching TRBD1. From germline, CDR1 is DFQATT and CDR2 SNEGSKA (reference sequence). CDR3 size: 15 residues. V trimming: 3 bases; J trimming: 3 bases; junction bases outside the gene matches: 7. CDR3 in DNA: TGCAGTGCTAGTGTAGGGACAGGCTACAATCAGCCCCAGCATTTT. It codes for CSASVGTGYNQPQHF.

This clonotype was picked up many times. The genes are TRBV5-8 and TRBJ2-5; 14 bases line up with TRBD2. Germline CDR1 is SGHTS and CDR2 is YDEGEE. CDR3 length: 15 residues. V was pared by 4 bases and J by 3 bases, with 2 bases of the junction left unmatched. The chain's CDR3 is CASSQGLAGEETQYF. CDR3 DNA: TGTGCCAGCAGCCAGGGACTAGCGGGAGAAGAGACCCAGTACTTC.

The V call is TRBV7-8, the J call TRBJ1-3, with D unclear. Trimming stripped 3 bases from V and 5 bases from J, with 14 bases between. The CDR3 spans 15 residues. In germline, CDR1 is SGHVS, CDR2 FQNEAQ. DNA of the CDR3: TGTGCCAGCAGCTTGGGTCGGTGGGGTAGAAACACCATATATTTT. Protein sequence: CASSLGRWGRNTIYF.